The 27 T cell receptor beta chains in this list originate from one sample, sequenced in a study of control samples from healthy donors and cancer patients. Method: immunoSEQ multiplex PCR; TCRdb's copy keeps in-frame clones and lacks some. The data contain about 140,000 clones, less than 90% of them singletons. Sequencing was carried out using blood. These receptors originate from a woman aged 25 to 39 in good health.

This chain joins TRBV7-6 and TRBJ2-1; 14 bases are a match to TRBD2. Germline trimming cut 5 bases from V and 7 bases from J; bases unmatched to any gene: 7. This CDR3 comprises 16 residues. Germline lookup yields CDR1 SGHVS and CDR2 FNYEAQ. The DNA for the CDR3 is TGTGCCAGCAGCAGGGGACTAGCGGGAGATGTAAATGAGCAGTTCTTC. This encodes CASSRGLAGDVNEQFF. Full variable domain (remainder filled in from reference TRBV7-6 and TRBJ2-1): GAGVSQSPRYKVTKRGQDVALRCDPISGHVSLYWYRQALGQGPEFLTYFNYEAQQDKSGLPNDRFSAERPEGSISTLTIQRTEQRDSAMYRCASSRGLAGDVNEQFFGPGTRLTVL.

The chain couples TRBV3-1 (or the pseudogene TRBV3-2) to TRBJ2-1, with TRBD2 identical over 11 bases. The CDR3 is made up of 16 amino acids. Trimming at V came to 2 bases and at J to 9 bases, leaving 9 bases not matched to a gene. CDR1 and CDR2 from the germline V gene are LGHDT and YNNKEL (reference sequence). CDR3 bases: TGTGCCAGCAGCCAAAGGACTAGCGGGTCCCTCGGTGAGCAGTTCTTC. It yields the protein CASSQRTSGSLGEQFF.

This rearrangement joins TRBV11-3 to TRBJ2-1; 11 bases match TRBD2. The germline gives CDR1 SGHNT, CDR2 YENEEA. The junction had 7 bases not matched to a gene; V was cut back by 1 base and J by 2 bases. The CDR3 contains 18 residues. The CDR3 here is CASSLGGYSGRAYNEQFF. The CDR3 DNA reads as TGTGCCAGCAGCTTAGGGGGATATAGCGGGAGGGCCTACAATGAGCAGTTCTTC.

This clone was picked up many times. V is TRBV27 and J is TRBJ2-1; perhaps TRBD1 as D (6 bases). Germline V gives CDR1 MNHEY, CDR2 SMNVEV (reference sequence). The V and J ends lost 6 bases and 3 bases respectively, with 21 bases between them. This CDR3 comprises 17 residues. CDR3 sequence reads: CASRGPLTGHLYNEQFF. CDR3 nucleotide sequence: TGTGCCAGCAGGGGTCCACTTACGGGACACCTCTACAATGAGCAGTTCTTC.

The V call is TRBV3-1 (or the pseudogene TRBV3-2), the J call TRBJ1-1, with a tentative D call TRBD1 (5 bases). This CDR3 contains 14 residues. Germline CDR1 reads LGHDT; CDR2 reads YNNKEL (reference sequence). V gave up 1 base and J gave up 0 bases, with 6 bases separating them. CDR3 sequence reads: CASSQGGVNTEAFF. CDR3 sequence (DNA): TGTGCCAGCAGCCAAGGAGGGGTGAACACTGAAGCTTTCTTT.

The rearrangement links TRBV6-1 to TRBJ2-7; 12 positions match TRBD2. The V gene's germline CDR1 is MNHNS and CDR2 SASEGT. The CDR3 spans 17 residues. J gave up 5 bases and V 1 base, and 9 bases lay outside the gene matches. CDR3 nucleotides: TGTGCCAGCAGTGAAGTGAGACTAGCGGGAGTTTCTGACGAGCAGTACTTC. Its protein is CASSEVRLAGVSDEQYF.

The chain combines TRBV5-1 with TRBJ2-2; TRBD1 matches at 11 bases. The CDR3 spans 15 residues. CDR1 SGHRS and CDR2 YFSETQ come from the germline V gene. Germline trimming cut 3 bases from V and 6 bases from J; bases unmatched to any gene: 4. DNA for the CDR3: TGCGCCAGCAGCTCCTCGGGACAGGGGGCCGGGGAGCTGTTTTTT. Translated, it gives CASSSSGQGAGELFF. The variable domain in full, with the rest retrieved from reference TRBV5-1 and TRBJ2-2, is KAGVTQTPRYLIKTRGQQVTLSCSPISGHRSVSWYQQTPGQGLQFLFEYFSETQRNKGNFPGRFSGRQFSNSRSEMNVSTLELGDSALYLCASSSSGQGAGELFFGEGSRLTVL.

The rearrangement joins TRBV19 to TRBJ2-1; perhaps TRBD1 as D (5 bases). CDR1 and CDR2 (germline): LNHDA, SQIVND (reference sequence). Trimming pared 6 bases from V and 10 bases from J, leaving 13 bases between. The CDR3 consists of 12 residues. The CDR3 bases are TGTGCCAGTAGCCCCGGATGGGGCGAGCAGTTCTTC. Its translation: CASSPGWGEQFF. Supplemented by reference TRBV19 and TRBJ2-1, the full variable domain reads DGGITQSPKYLFRKEGQNVTLSCEQNLNHDAMYWYRQDPGQGLRLIYYSQIVNDFQKGDIAEGYSVSREKKESFPLTVTSAQKNPTAFYLCASSPGWGEQFFGPGTRLTVL.

The gene calls are TRBV3-1 (or the pseudogene TRBV3-2) and TRBJ1-2, with D uncertain. The germline V gene encodes CDR1 LGHDT and CDR2 YNNKEL (reference sequence). Trimming shortened V by 0 bases and J by 6 bases, and 14 bases separated the two germline ends. This CDR3 contains 15 residues. CDR3 residues: CASSQEAAAGDGYTF. The CDR3 nucleotides read TGTGCCAGCAGCCAAGAGGCGGCCGCCGGGGATGGCTACACCTTC.

This clone was detected only once. The J gene is TRBJ1-2, the V gene TRBV2; D perhaps matches TRBD1 (5 bases). The CDR3 has 16 residues. Per germline, CDR1 SNHLY and CDR2 FYNNEI. Trimming took 4 bases from V and 7 from J, leaving 22 bases between them. The chain's CDR3 is CASSGDGEGLLGGYTF. CDR3 DNA sequence: TGTGCCAGCAGTGGGGACGGCGAGGGACTGTTGGGTGGCTACACCTTC.

The rearrangement joins TRBV30 to TRBJ1-5, with D hard to call. From germline, CDR1 is GTSNPN and CDR2 SVGIG (reference sequence). This CDR3 contains 14 residues. Trimming took off 2 bases at V and 0 bases at J, with 8 bases between the two ends. The CDR3 sequence is CAWSLDHSNQPQHF. In DNA form, the CDR3 reads TGTGCCTGGAGTTTGGACCATAGCAATCAGCCCCAGCATTTT.

The gene calls are TRBV5-1 and TRBJ1-5; D may be TRBD1 (5 bases). The V gene lost 0 bases and the J gene lost 1 base, with 8 bases spanning the gap. The germline gives CDR1 SGHRS, CDR2 YFSETQ. The CDR3 runs to 15 residues. The CDR3 DNA is TGCGCCAGCAGCTTGGCCGGGGACAGCAATCAGCCCCAGCATTTT. This gives the protein CASSLAGDSNQPQHF.

This chain links TRBV29-1 with TRBJ2-1; 13 nucleotides line up with TRBD2. The germline V gene has CDR1 SQVTM and CDR2 ANQGSEA. After removal of 6 bases from V and 9 bases from J, the junction contained 11 bases not matched to a gene. The CDR3 totals 15 residues. CDR3 protein: CSVRRTSGSTGEQFF. The CDR3 DNA reads as TGCAGCGTGCGTCGGACTAGCGGGAGCACGGGTGAGCAGTTCTTC.

The chain is built from TRBV7-2 and TRBJ1-2; D gene ambiguous. Trimming removed 5 bases at V and 4 bases at J, with 8 bases between. In germline, CDR1 is SGHTA, CDR2 FQGNSA. This CDR3 contains 12 residues. CDR3 nucleotide sequence: TGTGCCAGCAGCCCGCTAAGCTATGGCTACACCTTC. Encoded protein: CASSPLSYGYTF. The full variable domain, completed using reference TRBV7-2 and TRBJ1-2, is GAGVSQSPSNKVTEKGKDVELRCDPISGHTALYWYRQSLGQGLEFLIYFQGNSAPDKSGLPSDRFSAERTGGSVSTLTIQRTQQEDSAVYLCASSPLSYGYTFGSGTRLTVV.

The chain links TRBV19 to TRBJ2-2; 7 bases map to TRBD1. Germline CDR1 is LNHDA and CDR2 is SQIVND (reference sequence). The CDR3 runs to 14 residues. V shed 5 bases, J shed 3 bases, and the junction held 3 bases outside the gene matches. The CDR3 DNA follows: TGTGCCAGTAGTGGGACAGAAGACACCGGGGAGCTGTTTTTT. Protein sequence: CASSGTEDTGELFF.

This chain's CDR3 is CASSPNTGSAYEQYF. The CDR3, as DNA: TGCGCCAGCAGCCCTAATACAGGGTCCGCCTACGAGCAGTACTTC. The chain has TRBV5-1 and TRBJ2-7; weak D call: TRBD1 (6 bases). CDR1 is SGHRS, CDR2 YFSETQ, per germline. The CDR3 consists of 15 residues. V was trimmed by 4 bases and J by 2 bases, leaving 16 bases between them.

The chain is built from TRBV29-1 and TRBJ2-5, with a possible D match to TRBD1 (6 bases). V dropped 1 base and J dropped 6 bases, with 6 bases sitting between them. The CDR3 length is 11 residues. The germline gives CDR1 SQVTM, CDR2 ANQGSEA. The CDR3 sequence: CSVEGGQTQYF. CDR3 coding DNA: TGCAGCGTTGAAGGGGGGCAGACCCAGTACTTC. Supplemented by reference TRBV29-1 and TRBJ2-5, the full variable domain reads SAVISQKPSRDICQRGTSLTIQCQVDSQVTMMFWYRQQPGQSLTLIATANQGSEATYESGFVIDKFPISRPNLTFSTLTVSNMSPEDSSIYLCSVEGGQTQYFGPGTRLLVL.

The chain joins TRBV15 to TRBJ1-4; D remains ambiguous. This CDR3 spans 14 amino acids. V lost 2 bases and J lost 2, with 6 bases in between. The germline CDR1 and CDR2 sequences are LNHNV and YYDKDF (reference sequence). The CDR3, as DNA: TGTGCCACCAGCAGATACAGCACTAATGAAAAACTGTTTTTT. Translation: CATSRYSTNEKLFF.

This chain links TRBV7-8 with TRBJ2-7; 9 bases match TRBD1. CDR3 length: 14 residues. Germline V CDR1 and CDR2: SGHVS, FQNEAQ. Trimming removed 3 bases from V and 1 base from J; junction bases left unmatched: 1. CDR3 sequence reads: CASSLGTGSYEQYF. CDR3 DNA: TGTGCCAGCAGCTTGGGGACAGGGTCCTACGAGCAGTACTTC.

This chain connects TRBV27 to TRBJ2-7; D unclear. The CDR3 runs to 15 residues. Germline-derived CDR1 and CDR2 are MNHEY and SMNVEV (reference sequence). V lost 0 bases, J lost 1 base, and 10 bases lay in between. CDR3: CASSLSITFSYEQYF. CDR3 nucleotides: TGTGCCAGCAGTTTATCGATTACGTTTTCCTACGAGCAGTACTTC.

This CDR3 is CASSEGIGNEKLFF. CDR3 nucleotide sequence: TGCGCCAGCAGCGAGGGGATTGGGAATGAAAAACTGTTTTTT. This chain uses TRBV5-1 with TRBJ1-4; D is perhaps TRBD1 (5 bases). In germline, CDR1 is SGHRS, CDR2 YFSETQ. This CDR3 region has 14 residues. V was trimmed by 4 bases and J by 5 bases, leaving 12 bases between them.

The gene calls are TRBV14 and TRBJ1-1; TRBD1 aligns across 8 bases. The length of the CDR3 is 16 residues. Germline values: CDR1 SGHDN, CDR2 FVKESK. Trimming at V came to 2 bases and at J to 2 bases, leaving 7 bases not matched to a gene. CDR3 sequence: CASSQLTGASNTEAFF. The CDR3 nucleotides read TGTGCCAGCAGCCAACTGACAGGGGCGAGTAACACTGAAGCTTTCTTT.

This clone was counted only a few times. The chain uses TRBV7-9 and TRBJ2-2; maybe TRBD2 (5 bases). From germline, CDR1 is SEHNR and CDR2 FQNEAQ (reference sequence). V shed 5 bases and J shed 7 bases, with 14 bases lying between them. The CDR3 consists of 14 residues. The CDR3 DNA sequence: TGTGCCAGCAGCCAAAACATAGCGTTCGGGGAGCTGTTTTTT. Encoded protein: CASSQNIAFGELFF.

This chain joins TRBV5-4 and TRBJ2-7; perhaps TRBD2 as D (6 bases). The CDR3 extends over 13 amino acids. Germline V lookup: CDR1 SGHNT, CDR2 YYREEE (reference sequence). Trimming cost V 4 bases and J 12 bases, with 20 bases left between them. CDR3 in amino acids: CASSTTGTSLLYF. The CDR3 DNA sequence: TGTGCCAGCAGCACCACGGGAACTAGCTTGCTGTACTTC.

The CDR3 reads CAIRVRNGGHTEAFF. CDR3 DNA: TGTGCCATCAGGGTGCGGAATGGGGGACACACTGAAGCTTTCTTT. This chain links TRBV10-3 with TRBJ1-1; tentatively, D is TRBD1 (5 bases). The CDR3 covers 15 residues. Germline loops: CDR1 ENHRY, CDR2 SYGVKD. Trimming removed 6 bases at V and 3 bases at J, with 17 bases between.

The V call is TRBV23-1, the J call TRBJ1-2, with 8 positions matching TRBD1. TRBV23-1 is flagged as an ORF with uncertain function. The CDR3 is made up of 14 amino acids. After removal of 3 bases from V and 6 bases from J, the junction contained 6 bases not matched to a gene. This chain's CDR3 is CASSHFGQGNGYTF. For the CDR3, the DNA is TGCGCCAGCAGTCATTTTGGACAGGGTAATGGCTACACCTTC.

V gene TRBV11-3 combines with J gene TRBJ2-7, with D perhaps TRBD2 (6 bases). The CDR3 loop spans 13 amino acids. Trimming took 2 bases from V and 6 from J, leaving 11 bases between them. CDR1 and CDR2 (germline): SGHNT, YENEEA. CDR3: CASSLQAGTEQYF. CDR3 in DNA: TGTGCCAGCAGCTTACAGGCGGGGACCGAGCAGTACTTC.